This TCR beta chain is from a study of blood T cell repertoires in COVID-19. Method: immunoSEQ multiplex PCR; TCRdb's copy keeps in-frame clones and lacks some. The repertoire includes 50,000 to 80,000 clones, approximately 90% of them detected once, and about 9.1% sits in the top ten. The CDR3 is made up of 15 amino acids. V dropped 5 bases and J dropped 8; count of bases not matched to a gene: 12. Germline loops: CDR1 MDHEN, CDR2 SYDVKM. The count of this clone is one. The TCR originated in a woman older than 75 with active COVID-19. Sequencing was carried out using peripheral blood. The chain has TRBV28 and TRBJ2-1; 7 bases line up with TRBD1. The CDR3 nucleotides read TGTGCCAGCAGTCCGCAGAGGGGGCTCGGAGATGAGCAGTTCTTC. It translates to CASSPQRGLGDEQFF. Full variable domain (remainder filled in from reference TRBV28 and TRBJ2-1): DVKVTQSSRYLVKRTGEKVFLECVQDMDHENMFWYRQDPGLGLRLIYFSYDVKMKEKGDIPEGYSVSREKKERFSLILESASTNQTSMYLCASSPQRGLGDEQFFGPGTRLTVL.